This T cell receptor beta chain originates from a study of CD8+ T cells in alopecia areata. The overall study: Graft recipients were approximately 6-11-week-old female C3H/HeJ mice, and donor skin originated from roughly 6-13-month-old C3H/HeJ mice with spontaneous alopecia. General study points: An increase in clonality over normal scalp was evident in lesional scalp, especially alopecia totalis/universalis.

A panel of CD4, CD8alpha, NKG2D, NKG2ACE and other markers served to sort pooled cutaneous lymph node cells. On this clone itself: What it recognizes is unknown. The gene symbols are mouse symbols. The observed sequence ends 4 residues before the CDR3 terminus, with the missing tail filled in from the germline J gene.

The authors extracted RNA and reverse transcribed it into cDNA as the sequencing template. TCRdb's copy holds only in-frame clones and misses some; the assay was immunoSEQ multiplex PCR. The repertoire consists of 250,000 or so clones, none detected only once. Germline V gives CDR1 NNHNN, CDR2 SYGAGS (reference sequence). The CDR3 extends over 16 amino acids. The germline V and J ends were trimmed by 0 bases and 2 bases, with 14 bases remaining between them. The receptor was derived from a C3H/HeJ mouse with alopecia areata. The strain's MHC: H2-k. The rearrangement uses TRBV13-2 and TRBJ1-2; tentatively, D is TRBD1 (6 bases). The sequenced material came from CD4+ T cells sorted from a lymph node. The sequenced part of the CDR3 DNA is TGTGCCAGCGGTGATGCCGGCAGGGGAAGGAACTCC. Translating gives CASGDAGRGRNS. The entire CDR3 reads CASGDAGRGRNSDYTF.